Listed here are 25 T cell receptor beta chains from one sample, sequenced in a study of regulatory T cells in long-lasting Graves disease (dated by TCRdb to the early 2020s). Libraries were prepared through multiplex PCR. TCRdb names Illumina HiSeq 4000 as the instrument used. iRepertoire HTBI primers and Arm-PCR amplification of CDR3 regions were used to construct TCR beta libraries. TCRdb passed the public sequencing reads through fastp at Q25 and MiXCR, retaining productive beta sequences. Each CDR3 protein gets just one entry, which takes the most common genes and DNA from the rows behind it. The sample has about 530,000 distinct CDR3 sequences on record, 15% to 20% of them singletons. The ten biggest clones cover more than 20% of the sample. The time point label corresponds to: newly diagnosed GD, antithyroid drugs for less than 3 months. RNA was extracted from PBMCs in TRIzol for both TCR sequencing and RNA sequencing.

This sample also appeared in a second study, on T cells in Graves' hyperthyroidism and ophthalmopathy.

Specimen: peripheral blood mononuclear cells (PBMCs), collected at new diagnosis, from a patient treated with antithyroid drugs. Receptors were obtained from a woman aged 35-60 years with Graves disease. Donor details come from another sample of the same person, matched by shared clones.

This clonotype was counted at least ten times. V usage is TRBV6-2 or TRBV6-3 and J usage is TRBJ2-1; the match to TRBD2 covers 7 bases. The CDR3 consists of 14 residues. Germline CDR1 reads MNHEY; CDR2 reads SVGEGT. V shed 5 bases, J shed 5 bases, and the junction held 6 bases outside the gene matches. The CDR3 is CASSDPGTNNEQFF. As DNA, the CDR3 is TGTGCCAGCAGTGATCCCGGGACTAACAATGAGCAGTTCTTC.

The chain carries TRBV5-1 and TRBJ2-2; D could derive from TRBD1 or TRBD2 (7 bases each). The germline V gene encodes CDR1 SGHRS and CDR2 YFSETQ. The CDR3 has 18 residues. Trimming shortened V by 1 base and J by 1 base, and 17 bases separated the two germline ends. CDR3 coding DNA: TGCGCCAGCAGCTTGAAACCAGGGGGGGCAGTGAACACCGGGGAGCTGTTTTTT. Translated, it gives CASSLKPGGAVNTGELFF.

The rearrangement joins TRBV2 to TRBJ2-5; either TRBD1 or TRBD2 may supply D (6 bases each). The germline V gene encodes CDR1 SNHLY and CDR2 FYNNEI. CDR3 length: 15 amino acids. V gave up 5 bases and J gave up 7 bases, with 20 bases separating them. The CDR3 loop is CASSRLGGDPGTQYF. In DNA, the CDR3 is TGTGCCAGCAGTCGACTAGGGGGAGACCCGGGGACCCAGTACTTC.

The V gene is TRBV20-1, the J gene TRBJ2-5; D call uncertain. Germline V CDR1 and CDR2: DFQATT, SNEGSKA (reference sequence). V lost 4 bases and J lost 1, with 13 bases in between. The CDR3 covers 14 residues. CDR3 amino acids: CSANRRALQETQYF. The CDR3, as DNA: TGCAGTGCTAACCGACGAGCACTCCAAGAGACCCAGTACTTC.

This clonotype was seen a handful of times. The V gene is TRBV18, the J gene TRBJ2-1; TRBD2 matches at 7 bases. This CDR3 is 16 amino acids long. The germline CDR1 and CDR2 sequences are KGHSH and LQKENI. V trimming: 6 bases; J trimming: 5 bases; junction bases outside the gene matches: 13. This CDR3 reads CASSRLGAGVHNEQFF. CDR3 nucleotides: TGTGCCAGCTCCCGACTAGGGGCGGGGGTCCACAATGAGCAGTTCTTC.

This clonotype was counted between two and nine times. This chain links TRBV3-1 with TRBJ2-5; 8 bases are shared with TRBD2. The germline V gene encodes CDR1 LGHDT and CDR2 YNNKEL (reference sequence). The length of the CDR3 is 16 residues. Unmatched junction bases numbered 7, after V lost 3 bases and J lost 1 base. CDR3 coding DNA: TGTGCCAGCAGCCACCAAATAGCGGGGTCCCAAGAGACCCAGTACTTC. It yields the protein CASSHQIAGSQETQYF.

Ten or more counts support this clonotype. The chain links TRBV12-3 or TRBV12-4 to TRBJ2-5; tentatively, D is TRBD1 or TRBD2 (5 bases each). Trimming pared 10 bases from V and 7 bases from J, leaving 19 bases between. The CDR3 extends over 13 amino acids. CDR3 DNA: TGTGCCACCGCCGTTGGGGGACGGGGGACCCAGTACTTC. This gives the protein CATAVGGRGTQYF.

This clonotype occurred a few times. The gene calls are TRBV5-1 and TRBJ2-7; perhaps TRBD2 as D (5 bases). Germline V gene sequence: CDR1 SGHRS, CDR2 YFSETQ. Between the trimmed V and J ends, which lost 1 base and 4 bases, there was a span of 15 bases. CDR3 size: 15 residues. The CDR3 DNA follows: TGCGCCAGCAGCTTGACACAACCGGGGAATTACGAGCAGTACTTC. As protein: CASSLTQPGNYEQYF. Looking up the rest from reference TRBV5-1 and TRBJ2-7 gives the full variable domain: KAGVTQTPRYLIKTRGQQVTLSCSPISGHRSVSWYQQTPGQGLQFLFEYFSETQRNKGNFPGRFSGRQFSNSRSEMNVSTLELGDSALYLCASSLTQPGNYEQYFGPGTRLTVT.

The chain recombines TRBV7-2 with TRBJ2-7; 13 bases match TRBD2. V trimming: 11 bases; J trimming: 3 bases; junction bases outside the gene matches: 10. CDR1 is SGHTA, CDR2 FQGNSA, per germline. This CDR3 has 15 amino acids. The DNA of the CDR3 is TGTGCCTGGAGTCAAGGACTAGCGGGGGTCTACGAGCAGTACTTC. Translated: CAWSQGLAGVYEQYF.

The sample holds many counts of this clonotype. The chain recombines TRBV6-1 with TRBJ1-1; 10 nucleotides align to TRBD1. The CDR3 extends over 12 amino acids. Looked up from germline, CDR1 is MNHNS and CDR2 is SASEGT. J lost 6 bases, V lost 8 bases, and 3 bases had no gene match. The chain's CDR3 is CASGTGVSEAFF. Here the CDR3 DNA reads TGTGCCAGCGGGACAGGGGTGTCTGAAGCTTTCTTT.

CDR3 sequence (DNA): TGCAGTGCTAGCAGGGAACCGGTGGAGCGGGGCTACACCTTC. It yields the protein CSASREPVERGYTF. This chain links TRBV20-1 with TRBJ1-2, with D possibly being TRBD1 (5 bases). Germline values: CDR1 DFQATT, CDR2 SNEGSKA (reference sequence). Trimming shortened V by 3 bases and J by 8 bases, and 19 bases separated the two germline ends. The CDR3 length is 14 residues.

About this clonotype: Germline and junction disagree at one end, which may indicate a read error. The chain couples TRBV20-1 to TRBJ1-1, with 9 bases matching TRBD1. The CDR3 covers 14 residues. CDR1 and CDR2 from the germline V gene are DFQATT and SNEGSKA (reference sequence). CDR3 loop: CSVQTGGVGTGAFF. The CDR3 DNA sequence: TGCAGTGTTCAAACAGGGGGCGTTGGCACTGGAGCTTTCTTT.

This clonotype appeared a few times. The V and J genes are TRBV7-9 and TRBJ1-6; D gene uncertain. The germline V gene has CDR1 SEHNR and CDR2 FQNEAQ (reference sequence). Trimming took 4 bases from V and 0 from J, leaving 13 bases between them. There are 17 residues in the CDR3. CDR3 DNA: TGTGCCAGCAGCTCTACTGGTTGGAGCTCCTATAATTCACCCCTCCACTTT. Its protein product is CASSSTGWSSYNSPLHF. Full variable domain (outside the CDR3, taken from reference TRBV7-9 and TRBJ1-6): DTGVSQNPRHKITKRGQNVTFRCDPISEHNRLYWYRQTLGQGPEFLTYFQNEAQLEKSRLLSDRFSAERPKGSFSTLEIQRTEQGDSAMYLCASSSTGWSSYNSPLHFGNGTRLTVT.

J is TRBJ1-6 and V is TRBV20-1; 7 nucleotides agree with TRBD1. The germline CDR1 and CDR2 sequences are DFQATT and SNEGSKA (reference sequence). The CDR3 contains 15 residues. The V segment lost 5 bases and the J segment 0 bases; nucleotides outside the gene matches: 4. CDR3 nucleotides: TGCAGTGCTTCAGGGGGAAGCTCCTATAATTCACCCCTCCACTTT. Protein product: CSASGGSSYNSPLHF.

This clonotype appeared a few times. This chain links TRBV7-8 with TRBJ1-1, with a tentative D call TRBD1 (5 bases). Deletions cut 1 base from V and 0 bases from J, with 9 bases between. Germline CDR1 SGHVS, CDR2 FQNEAQ. CDR3 length equals 15 residues. CDR3 region: CASSLDWGLNTEAFF. CDR3 DNA sequence: TGTGCCAGCAGCTTAGATTGGGGCCTGAACACTGAAGCTTTCTTT.

There are a few counts of this clonotype. The chain has TRBV18 and TRBJ1-3; 9 bases map to TRBD1. V trimming: 2 bases; J trimming: 3 bases; junction bases outside the gene matches: 5. CDR3 length: 16 amino acids. Per germline, CDR1 KGHSH and CDR2 LQKENI. The CDR3 DNA follows: TGTGCCAGCTCACCAAAACCGGGACAGGGTGGAAACACCATATATTTT. Protein product: CASSPKPGQGGNTIYF.

There are a few counts of this clonotype. The rearrangement joins TRBV6-1 to TRBJ1-6, with 7 bases aligning to TRBD1. The CDR3 runs to 16 residues. Germline lookup yields CDR1 MNHNS and CDR2 SASEGT. The V segment lost 7 bases and the J segment 6 bases; nucleotides outside the gene matches: 12. The CDR3 loop reads CASNKGAGAINSPLHF. CDR3 DNA sequence: TGTGCCAGCAACAAGGGGGCAGGGGCTATTAATTCACCCCTCCACTTT.

This clonotype was recorded many times. The chain joins TRBV30 to TRBJ1-4; no reliable D call. The CDR3 covers 13 residues. Trimming pared 0 bases from V and 10 bases from J, leaving 12 bases between. Looked up from germline, CDR1 is GTSNPN and CDR2 is SVGIG (reference sequence). The DNA for the CDR3 is TGTGCCTGGAGTGTGGGCAGATCGGGAAAACTGTTTTTT. This gives the protein CAWSVGRSGKLFF.

This clonotype occurred many times. This chain uses TRBV5-1 with TRBJ2-1, with 9 bases identical to TRBD1. The CDR3 has 15 residues. Germline CDR1 reads SGHRS; CDR2 reads YFSETQ. V shed 5 bases, J shed 7 bases, and the junction held 10 bases outside the gene matches. CDR3 nucleotide sequence: TGCGCCAGCAGGTCAACAGGGGGCGCGGGTAATGAGCAGTTCTTC. It encodes CASRSTGGAGNEQFF. The full variable domain, with the rest looked up from reference TRBV5-1 and TRBJ2-1, is KAGVTQTPRYLIKTRGQQVTLSCSPISGHRSVSWYQQTPGQGLQFLFEYFSETQRNKGNFPGRFSGRQFSNSRSEMNVSTLELGDSALYLCASRSTGGAGNEQFFGPGTRLTVL.

This clonotype has more than one count but fewer than ten. This chain uses TRBV7-2 with TRBJ2-6, with no clear D. Trimming took off 2 bases at V and 0 bases at J, with 5 bases between the two ends. The length of the CDR3 is 15 residues. Germline lookup yields CDR1 SGHTA and CDR2 FQGNSA. Here the CDR3 DNA reads TGTGCCAGCAGCTTATCAGCCTCTGGGGCCAACGTCCTGACTTTC. It translates to CASSLSASGANVLTF.

This clonotype appeared many times. The V and J genes are TRBV2 and TRBJ1-2; D unclear. Germline CDR1 SNHLY, CDR2 FYNNEI. The V end was cut by 8 bases, the J end by 4 bases, with 11 bases between. This CDR3 comprises 12 residues. The CDR3 bases are TGTGCCAGCGGCAGACAAACCTATGGCTACACCTTC. It is translated as CASGRQTYGYTF.

This clonotype has only a few counts. The rearrangement links TRBV19 to TRBJ1-1; no clear D. V lost 4 bases and J 0 bases, leaving 12 bases between the germline ends. Per germline, CDR1 LNHDA and CDR2 SQIVND (reference sequence). The CDR3 has 15 amino acids. CDR3 sequence (DNA): TGTGCCAGTAGTACCGTCGTTACCATGAACACTGAAGCTTTCTTT. Translating it yields CASSTVVTMNTEAFF.

The table lists this clonotype with a few counts. The chain combines TRBV20-1 with TRBJ2-2; 7 nucleotides match TRBD2. CDR1 DFQATT and CDR2 SNEGSKA come from the germline V gene (reference sequence). This CDR3 spans 13 amino acids. V shed 7 bases, J shed 6 bases, and the junction held 8 bases outside the gene matches. This chain's CDR3 is CSVWGGGSGELFF. The CDR3 nucleotides are TGCAGTGTTTGGGGGGGGGGTTCCGGGGAGCTGTTTTTT.

The table lists this clonotype with a few counts. V usage is TRBV2 and J usage is TRBJ2-1; 10 bases are shared with TRBD2. V was clipped by 2 bases and J by 5 bases; unmatched bases: 9. Germline lookup yields CDR1 SNHLY and CDR2 FYNNEI. This CDR3 spans 17 amino acids. CDR3 in amino acids: CASSEMIWTSGHNEQFF. The DNA of the CDR3 is TGTGCCAGCAGTGAAATGATTTGGACTAGCGGCCACAATGAGCAGTTCTTC.

This clonotype was detected ten times or more. V is TRBV20-1 and J is TRBJ1-1; D unresolved. The CDR3 spans 13 residues. The germline gives CDR1 DFQATT, CDR2 SNEGSKA (reference sequence). V shed 7 bases and J shed 1 base, with 13 bases lying between them. CDR3 amino acids: CSVRPGANTEAFF. CDR3 coding DNA: TGCAGTGTCAGGCCCGGCGCGAACACTGAAGCTTTCTTT.